The T cell receptor beta chain under discussion was sequenced for a study of blood T cell repertoires in COVID-19. On the study more broadly: Italy, Spain and the United States were the sources of the convalescent and acute COVID-19 samples. In each case, the material was cDNA or gDNA derived from T cells, B-cell-depleted T cells, or PBMCs.

Per the germline V gene, CDR1 is LGHDT and CDR2 is YNNKEL (reference sequence). This CDR3 is built from 17 residues. With V trimmed by 2 bases and J by 0 bases, 7 bases remained unmatched. Per the original methods: How many nucleated cells were present was estimated from reference gene primer amplification. Clones were sequenced by immunoSEQ multiplex PCR, and TCRdb holds only the in-frame ones, with some missing. V and J calls and clone size are given by that table; D and trimming were obtained from the DNA. This sample has around 100,000 clones, with about 85% found just once. The sample consisted of peripheral blood. This receptor was taken from a man aged 45-65 years with active or convalescent COVID-19. The V call is TRBV3-1 (or the pseudogene TRBV3-2), the J call TRBJ2-7, with 10 bases identical to TRBD2. Written as DNA, the CDR3 is TGTGCCAGCAGCCAACGAGGAGCGGGAGGGAGCTCCTACGAGCAGTACTTC. Translated: CASSQRGAGGSSYEQYF.